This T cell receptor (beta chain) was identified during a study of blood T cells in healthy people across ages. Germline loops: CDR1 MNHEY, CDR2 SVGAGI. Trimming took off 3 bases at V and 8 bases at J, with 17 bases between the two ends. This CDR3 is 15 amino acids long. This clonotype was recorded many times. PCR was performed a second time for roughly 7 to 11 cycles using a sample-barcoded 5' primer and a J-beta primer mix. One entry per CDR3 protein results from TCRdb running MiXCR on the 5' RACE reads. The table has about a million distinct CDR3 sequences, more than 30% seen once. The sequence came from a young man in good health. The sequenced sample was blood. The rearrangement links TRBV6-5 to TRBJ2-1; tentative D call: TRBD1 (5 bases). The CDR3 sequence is CASSYSAGSVDEQFF. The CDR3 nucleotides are TGTGCCAGCAGTTATTCCGCAGGGTCGGTCGATGAGCAGTTCTTC.